The rows below give T cell receptor beta chains drawn from one sample of a study of monozygotic twins with inflammatory bowel disease. TCRdb processed the 5' RACE reads again and assigns one entry to each CDR3 protein, with no DNA. This sample contains some 150,000 distinct CDR3 sequences. The sequenced sample was blood. Source of these receptors: a human donor with ulcerative colitis or Crohn's disease, or a healthy co-twin of an affected twin (not recorded which). CDR3s include the opening cysteine and the closing phenylalanine or tryptophan. The order of the fields is V gene, J gene, CDR3 protein.

V gene: TRBV6-2/TRBV6-3
J gene: TRBJ2-7
CDR3 protein: CASSGQSYEQYF

V gene: TRBV9
J gene: TRBJ2-7
CDR3 protein: CASSIGGFQGSYEQYF

V gene: TRBV5-1
J gene: TRBJ1-4
CDR3 protein: CASSFYQGANEKLFF

V gene: TRBV7-2
J gene: TRBJ2-3
CDR3 protein: CASSLGKRGVTDTQYF

V gene: TRBV20-1
J gene: TRBJ2-2
CDR3 protein: CSARDLKTENTGELFF

V gene: TRBV20-1
J gene: TRBJ1-1
CDR3 protein: CSARWGGNTEAFF

V gene: TRBV28
J gene: TRBJ2-5
CDR3 protein: CASSFSGATQYF

V gene: TRBV20-1
J gene: TRBJ2-2
CDR3 protein: CSGARTGTNTGGLFF

V gene: TRBV10-3
J gene: TRBJ2-1
CDR3 protein: CAISEEREGNEQFF

V gene: TRBV28
J gene: TRBJ2-7
CDR3 protein: CASSIIGDSYEQYF

V gene: TRBV24-1
J gene: TRBJ2-1
CDR3 protein: CATSRGEGSYNEQFF

V gene: TRBV30
J gene: TRBJ1-6
CDR3 protein: CACSVRRGGNCHF

V gene: TRBV5-1
J gene: TRBJ2-7
CDR3 protein: CASSPQVLDQGDEQYF

V gene: TRBV18
J gene: TRBJ1-1
CDR3 protein: CASSPTGGGSEAFF

V gene: TRBV2
J gene: TRBJ1-1
CDR3 protein: CAREGTVNTEAFF

V gene: TRBV6-2/TRBV6-3
J gene: TRBJ2-3
CDR3 protein: CASRRAGDTDTQYF

V gene: TRBV7-2
J gene: TRBJ2-7
CDR3 protein: CASSLVTSGSYEQYF

V gene: TRBV7-8
J gene: TRBJ1-5
CDR3 protein: CASSPGQWADRNQPQHF

V gene: TRBV7-2
J gene: TRBJ2-7
CDR3 protein: CASQTGYSSYEQYF

V gene: TRBV25-1
J gene: TRBJ2-7
CDR3 protein: CASSDPGTFSYEQYF

V gene: TRBV24-1
J gene: TRBJ2-3
CDR3 protein: CATSDPGTSGNTDTQYF

V gene: TRBV5-1
J gene: TRBJ2-1
CDR3 protein: CASSITGTGGPEQFF

V gene: TRBV6-1
J gene: TRBJ1-1
CDR3 protein: CASTVRHPGSGTEAFF

V gene: TRBV6-2/TRBV6-3
J gene: TRBJ2-2
CDR3 protein: CASSSSRAANTGELFF

V gene: TRBV28
J gene: TRBJ2-1
CDR3 protein: CASSWLRGAGGEQFF

V gene: TRBV9
J gene: TRBJ1-1
CDR3 protein: CASSVQETVNTEAFF

V gene: TRBV7-2
J gene: TRBJ2-6
CDR3 protein: CASSASGSSSANVLTF

V gene: TRBV5-6
J gene: TRBJ1-2
CDR3 protein: CASSLTPDSYGYTF

V gene: TRBV20-1
J gene: TRBJ1-2
CDR3 protein: CSAGETGGAGYTF

V gene: TRBV20-1
J gene: TRBJ2-2
CDR3 protein: CSAISNGITGELFF

V gene: TRBV2
J gene: TRBJ2-3
CDR3 protein: CASSRERGSTDTQYF

V gene: TRBV2
J gene: TRBJ2-1
CDR3 protein: CASRPGQDYNEQFF

V gene: TRBV28
J gene: TRBJ1-1
CDR3 protein: CASSSLQEVEAFF

V gene: TRBV11-2
J gene: TRBJ2-3
CDR3 protein: CASSRKPPGALVTDTQYF

V gene: TRBV25-1
J gene: TRBJ2-6
CDR3 protein: CASSEFGSGANVLTF

V gene: TRBV14
J gene: TRBJ1-2
CDR3 protein: CASSGQFYGYTF

V gene: TRBV29-1
J gene: TRBJ2-3
CDR3 protein: CSAGAGASPDTQYF

V gene: TRBV11-3
J gene: TRBJ1-1
CDR3 protein: CASSSGHQEAFF

V gene: TRBV28
J gene: TRBJ2-1
CDR3 protein: CASTIGTPWDEQFF

V gene: TRBV19
J gene: TRBJ2-1
CDR3 protein: CASSPSTGYRSYNEQFF

V gene: TRBV5-1
J gene: TRBJ1-2
CDR3 protein: CASSLDRIYGYTF